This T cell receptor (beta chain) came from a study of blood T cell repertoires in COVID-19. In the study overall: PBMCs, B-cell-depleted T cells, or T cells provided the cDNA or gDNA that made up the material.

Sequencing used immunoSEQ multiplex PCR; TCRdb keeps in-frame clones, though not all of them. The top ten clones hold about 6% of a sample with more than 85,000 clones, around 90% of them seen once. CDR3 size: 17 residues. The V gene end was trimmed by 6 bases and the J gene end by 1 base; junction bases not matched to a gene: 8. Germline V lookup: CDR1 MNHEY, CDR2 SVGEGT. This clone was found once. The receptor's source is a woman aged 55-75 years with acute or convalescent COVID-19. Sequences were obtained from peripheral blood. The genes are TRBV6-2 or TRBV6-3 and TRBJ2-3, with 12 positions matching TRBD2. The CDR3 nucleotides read TGTGCCAGCAGCTCCTCCTGGACTAGCGGGGGCACAGATACGCAGTATTTT. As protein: CASSSSWTSGGTDTQYF.